The clone carrying this T cell receptor beta chain was observed once. This entry is derived from a study of T cell changes during pregnancy in multiple sclerosis. Method: immunoSEQ multiplex PCR; TCRdb's copy keeps in-frame clones and lacks some. This sample has about 85,000 clones, with roughly 92% found just once. Germline V lookup: CDR1 SGHTA, CDR2 FQGTGA. The CDR3 contains 13 residues. The J segment lost 4 bases and the V segment lost 5 bases, leaving 4 bases of the junction unmatched. The TCR comes from a female donor with multiple sclerosis, enrolled in a pregnancy study. The sample in question was peripheral blood, obtained in the first trimester of pregnancy. The J gene is TRBJ1-1, the V gene TRBV7-3, with 7 bases identical to TRBD1. This CDR3 reads CASSPQGSTEAFF. In DNA, the CDR3 is TGTGCCAGCAGCCCACAGGGGTCCACTGAAGCTTTCTTT.